The 21 T cell receptor beta chains below come from one sample, sequenced in a study of blood T cell repertoires in COVID-19. Clones were read by immunoSEQ multiplex PCR, and TCRdb kept only the in-frame ones, dropping some. The sample yields 150,000 to 200,000 clones, about 81% seen once. The sequenced sample consisted of peripheral blood. The receptors derive from a man aged 60-69 years with active or convalescent COVID-19.

The rearrangement links TRBV5-1 to TRBJ2-7; a possible D gene is TRBD2 (5 bases). Per the germline V gene, CDR1 is SGHRS and CDR2 is YFSETQ. The CDR3 totals 13 residues. Trimming took off 0 bases at V and 2 bases at J, with 6 bases between the two ends. Here the CDR3 DNA reads TGCGCCAGCAGCTTGGAACTAGCCTACGAGCAGTACTTC. The encoded protein is CASSLELAYEQYF.

J is TRBJ2-1 and V is TRBV28; 8 bases are shared with TRBD1. The CDR3 totals 14 residues. V lost 2 bases, J lost 15 bases, and 12 bases stayed unmatched. Germline CDR1 MDHEN, CDR2 SYDVKM. The CDR3 DNA is TGTGCCAGCAGTTTAAGTCGGGGACAGGATTCTCCGTTCTTC. The encoded protein is CASSLSRGQDSPFF.

The CDR3 coding sequence is TGTGCCTCAGATAGCGGGAGAAGTAATGAGCAGTTCTTC. This translates into CASDSGRSNEQFF. The V and J genes are TRBV12-3 or TRBV12-4 and TRBJ2-1; TRBD2 aligns across 9 bases. The CDR3 spans 13 residues. Trimming cost V 11 bases and J 7 bases; bases outside gene matches: 9.

This clone occurred once. The chain recombines TRBV5-1 with TRBJ2-2; 7 positions agree with TRBD1. V lost 5 bases and J lost 0; bases outside the gene matches: 7. The CDR3 is 16 amino acids. Germline lookup yields CDR1 SGHRS and CDR2 YFSETQ. DNA for the CDR3: TGCGCCAGCAGTTCGACCGGGACAGCGAACACCGGGGAGCTGTTTTTT. It encodes CASSSTGTANTGELFF.

The rearrangement links TRBV3-1 (or the pseudogene TRBV3-2) to TRBJ2-7, with TRBD1 matching over 8 bases. Germline trimming cut 0 bases from V and 0 bases from J; bases unmatched to any gene: 4. CDR1 and CDR2 (germline): LGHDT, YNNKEL (reference sequence). The CDR3 is made up of 16 amino acids. This CDR3 reads CASSQEVTGGSYEQYF. The CDR3 nucleotides read TGTGCCAGCAGCCAAGAGGTTACAGGGGGCTCCTACGAGCAGTACTTC.

The chain combines TRBV6-7 with TRBJ2-7; 7 positions agree with TRBD2. TRBV6-7 is filed as an ORF, its function uncertain. The CDR3 has 14 amino acids. CDR3 sequence (DNA): TGTGCTAACACCGTTGGGGAGGGATGCTACGAGCAGTACTTC. Its protein is CANTVGEGCYEQYF.

The J gene is TRBJ2-3, the V gene TRBV7-9; 8 positions agree with TRBD1. Germline assignment: CDR1 SEHNR and CDR2 FQNEAQ (reference sequence). The CDR3 totals 15 residues. Trimming at V came to 5 bases and at J to 1 base, leaving 5 bases not matched to a gene. As DNA, the CDR3 is TGTGCCAGCAGCCAAGGGACAGGCGGCACAGATACGCAGTATTTT. Its translation is CASSQGTGGTDTQYF.

The CDR3 loop reads CASIQGRSSYEQYF. CDR3 in DNA: TGTGCCAGCATTCAGGGTAGGAGCTCCTACGAGCAGTACTTC. V usage is TRBV2 and J usage is TRBJ2-7, with D perhaps TRBD1 (5 bases). This CDR3 spans 14 amino acids. V lost 7 bases and J lost 0, with 13 bases in between. CDR1 is SNHLY, CDR2 FYNNEI, per germline.

This clone appeared a few times. The J gene is TRBJ2-2, the V gene TRBV7-7; no clear D gene. This CDR3 is built from 15 residues. Trimming left V 5 bases short and J 1 base short, with 11 bases between. Germline CDR1 reads SSHAT; CDR2 reads FNYEAQ (reference sequence). CDR3 DNA: TGTGCCAGCAGCCCCCACCCCGGGAACACCGGGGAGCTGTTTTTT. This codes for CASSPHPGNTGELFF.

This chain uses TRBV6-5 with TRBJ2-7; D remains unclear. Germline V gene sequence: CDR1 MNHEY, CDR2 SVGAGI. Trimming took off 2 bases at V and 6 bases at J, with 5 bases between the two ends. This CDR3 spans 11 amino acids. In DNA, the CDR3 is TGTGCCAGCAGTTACGAGCGCGAGCAGTACTTC. It encodes CASSYEREQYF.

This chain's CDR3 is CASSLGQNSPLHF. Written as DNA, the CDR3 is TGTGCCAGCAGCCTGGGACAGAATTCACCCCTCCACTTT. The chain has TRBV6-5 and TRBJ1-6, with 7 bases that match TRBD1. V gave up 6 bases and J gave up 7 bases; unmatched junction bases: 3. Germline V gene data show CDR1 as MNHEY and CDR2 as SVGAGI. This CDR3 region has 13 residues.

V gene TRBV3-1 (or the pseudogene TRBV3-2) combines with J gene TRBJ1-5; tentative D call: TRBD1 (5 bases). The V gene lost 2 bases and the J gene lost 3 bases, with 8 bases spanning the gap. Germline CDR1 reads LGHDT; CDR2 reads YNNKEL (reference sequence). The CDR3 covers 14 residues. This CDR3 is CASSQSGHNQPQHF. The CDR3 DNA reads as TGTGCCAGCAGCCAAAGTGGACACAATCAGCCCCAGCATTTT.

The CDR3 nucleotides are TGTGCCAGCAAGGGACTAGCGGGGGCCCAAGATACGCAGTATTTT. Encoded protein: CASKGLAGAQDTQYF. The chain recombines TRBV2 with TRBJ2-3, with 14 bases lining up with TRBD2. The CDR3 sequence is 15 residues long. J lost 5 bases, V lost 7 bases, and 5 bases had no gene match. Germline CDR1 is SNHLY and CDR2 is FYNNEI.

The V gene is TRBV5-1, the J gene TRBJ2-3; possibly TRBD1 for D (5 bases). The CDR3 covers 15 residues. Trimming shortened V by 1 base and J by 2 bases, and 11 bases separated the two germline ends. CDR1 and CDR2 from the germline V gene are SGHRS and YFSETQ. CDR3 sequence: CASSLSGKPTDTQYF. As DNA, the CDR3 is TGCGCCAGCAGCTTGTCAGGGAAACCCACAGATACGCAGTATTTT.

This clone has ten or more counts. This chain links TRBV6-5 with TRBJ1-6; 9 bases match TRBD1. Per germline, CDR1 MNHEY and CDR2 SVGAGI. The CDR3 sequence is 14 residues long. With V trimmed by 6 bases and J by 9 bases, 6 bases remained unmatched. The CDR3 sequence: CASRRTGGGSPLHF. CDR3 sequence (DNA): TGTGCCAGCAGGCGAACAGGGGGCGGTTCACCCCTCCACTTT.

The chain is built from TRBV21-1 and TRBJ2-3; the D segment call TRBD2 is taken from the table without a DNA check. TRBV21-1 is designated a pseudogene. CDR3 length: 17 residues. The CDR3 reads CASSKWRLAVRGDTQYF. CDR3 DNA sequence: TGTGCCAGCAGCAAATGGAGACTAGCGGTGAGAGGAGATACGCAGTATTTT.

The rearrangement uses TRBV5-1 and TRBJ1-2; D remains ambiguous. V was shortened by 0 bases and J by 0 bases, with 6 bases between the two germline ends. The CDR3 extends over 14 amino acids. Germline assignment: CDR1 SGHRS and CDR2 YFSETQ. CDR3 in amino acids: CASSLDSANYGYTF. CDR3 coding DNA: TGCGCCAGCAGCTTGGATTCGGCTAACTATGGCTACACCTTC.

This chain joins TRBV6-5 and TRBJ1-3; 7 bases line up with TRBD1. The CDR3 has 15 amino acids. Trimming at V came to 4 bases and at J to 0 bases, leaving 3 bases not matched to a gene. Germline V gene lookup returns CDR1 MNHEY and CDR2 SVGAGI. The CDR3 DNA is TGTGCCAGCAGTTCGGGACAGAGCTCTGGAAACACCATATATTTT. Protein product: CASSSGQSSGNTIYF.

This clone occurred once. The J gene is TRBJ2-7, the V gene TRBV3-1 (or the pseudogene TRBV3-2); 11 bases are a match to TRBD2. There are 15 residues in the CDR3. Germline V lookup: CDR1 LGHDT, CDR2 YNNKEL (reference sequence). Trimming removed 4 bases from V and 6 bases from J; junction bases left unmatched: 8. The CDR3 loop is CASSLPGLAAGEQYF. The CDR3 DNA is TGTGCCAGCAGCCTCCCGGGACTAGCGGCCGGCGAGCAGTACTTC.

The V call is TRBV20-1, the J call TRBJ2-7, with unresolved D. The V and J ends lost 7 bases and 5 bases respectively, with 12 bases between them. CDR1 and CDR2 from the germline V gene are DFQATT and SNEGSKA (reference sequence). The CDR3 is made up of 11 amino acids. The CDR3 sequence: CSVLGNNEQYF. Here the CDR3 DNA reads TGCAGTGTCCTAGGTAACAACGAGCAGTACTTC.

The chain couples TRBV11-2 to TRBJ1-2; 8 positions match TRBD1. This CDR3 region has 18 residues. Germline CDR1 SGHAT, CDR2 FQNNGV. Trimming removed 1 base from V and 2 bases from J; junction bases left unmatched: 12. CDR3 region: CASSLVRQGARSNYGYTF. The CDR3 DNA reads as TGTGCCAGCAGCTTAGTACGGCAGGGGGCGCGATCGAACTATGGCTACACCTTC.